These 20 T cell receptor beta chains were sequenced from one sample in a study of sequential checkpoint blockade in melanoma. Data came from immunoSEQ multiplex PCR; TCRdb stores just in-frame clones and leaves some out. Here the sample spans tens of thousands of clones, 85% to 90% being singletons. The treatment denotes: randomized to nivolumab then ipilimumab (arm A) or the reverse (arm B). Sequenced here: CD8+ T cells sorted from blood (inferred from file names), sampled from a patient given nivolumab and ipilimumab in sequence. These receptors were obtained from a human donor with melanoma.

The chain employs TRBV28 and TRBJ1-1; 10 bases are shared with TRBD1. CDR1 is MDHEN and CDR2 is SYDVKM in the germline V gene. V lost 6 bases and J lost 7; bases outside the gene matches: 8. This CDR3 has 14 amino acids. This chain's CDR3 is CASSGKTGGGEAFF. The CDR3 DNA sequence: TGTGCCAGCAGCGGAAAGACAGGGGGCGGTGAAGCTTTCTTT. The variable domain in full, completed from reference TRBV28 and TRBJ1-1, reads DVKVTQSSRYLVKRTGEKVFLECVQDMDHENMFWYRQDPGLGLRLIYFSYDVKMKEKGDIPEGYSVSREKKERFSLILESASTNQTSMYLCASSGKTGGGEAFFGQGTRLTVV.

The chain couples TRBV5-6 to TRBJ2-2, with D maybe TRBD2 (5 bases). V shed 4 bases and J shed 7 bases, with 14 bases lying between them. The CDR3 is 14 amino acids. CDR1 is SGHDT and CDR2 is YYEEEE in the germline V gene. CDR3 region: CASSPGVGSGELFF. The CDR3 DNA follows: TGTGCCAGCAGCCCCGGGGTGGGGAGCGGGGAGCTGTTTTTT.

The chain joins TRBV9 to TRBJ2-3; D is undetermined. The CDR3 spans 17 residues. In germline, CDR1 is SGDLS, CDR2 YYNGEE. V lost 4 bases, J lost 2 bases, and 20 bases lay in between. This CDR3 reads CASSLLDSLPLTDTQYF. Written as DNA, the CDR3 is TGTGCCAGCAGCTTACTCGACTCGCTACCACTCACAGATACGCAGTATTTT.

The chain couples TRBV7-6 to TRBJ2-1; tentatively, D is TRBD2 (6 bases). The V end lost 5 bases, the J end lost 3 bases, and 14 bases lay between the germline ends. This CDR3 has 15 residues. Germline assignment: CDR1 SGHVS and CDR2 FNYEAQ. The CDR3 sequence is CASSLSGGSYNEQFF. The DNA of the CDR3 is TGTGCCAGCAGCCTTAGCGGAGGTAGCTACAATGAGCAGTTCTTC.

V usage is TRBV28 and J usage is TRBJ1-2; D is undetermined. The germline CDR1 and CDR2 sequences are MDHEN and SYDVKM. The ends were cut back, 5 bases at V and 3 bases at J, with 16 bases in the middle. The CDR3 runs 15 residues. This CDR3 reads CASSLIIYSYYGYTF. The CDR3 coding sequence is TGTGCCAGCAGTCTTATTATCTACAGCTACTATGGCTACACCTTC.

This clone appeared once. This sequence joins TRBV6-1 and TRBJ2-2; no definite D call. The V end lost 1 base, the J end lost 1 base, and 7 bases lay between the germline ends. CDR1 and CDR2 (germline): MNHNS, SASEGT. CDR3 length: 15 amino acids. The CDR3 nucleotides read TGTGCCAGCAGTGAAGTATCTTGGAACACCGGGGAGCTGTTTTTT. The encoded protein is CASSEVSWNTGELFF.

The gene calls are TRBV15 and TRBJ1-1; D unresolved. Trimming removed 0 bases at V and 1 base at J, with 9 bases between. CDR3 length equals 15 residues. Germline CDR1 and CDR2: LNHNV and YYDKDF (reference sequence). The DNA of the CDR3 is TGTGCCACCAGCAGAGATCTTAGTGAGAACACTGAAGCTTTCTTT. This encodes CATSRDLSENTEAFF.

The CDR3 bases are TGTGCCAGCAGCTTGGGCCAGACCAGAGGCACCATATATTTT. Encoded protein: CASSLGQTRGTIYF. The V gene is TRBV5-6, the J gene TRBJ1-3; unclear D gene. The CDR3 length is 14 residues. Germline-derived CDR1 and CDR2 are SGHDT and YYEEEE. Deletions cut 0 bases from V and 9 bases from J, with 13 bases between.

V gene TRBV5-6 combines with J gene TRBJ1-2; D is uncertain. Trimming stripped 4 bases from V and 3 bases from J, with 7 bases between. The CDR3 contains 12 residues. Germline lookup yields CDR1 SGHDT and CDR2 YYEEEE. Written as DNA, the CDR3 is TGTGCCAGCAGCGCGTCATACTATGGCTACACCTTC. Encoded protein: CASSASYYGYTF.

This chain uses TRBV28 with TRBJ2-1; 15 bases are a match to TRBD2. CDR3 length equals 17 residues. V trimming: 4 bases; J trimming: 4 bases; junction bases outside the gene matches: 5. Germline loops: CDR1 MDHEN, CDR2 SYDVKM. CDR3 coding DNA: TGTGCCAGCAGTTCTAGGACTAGCGGGAGGGTTTACAATGAGCAGTTCTTC. Translated: CASSSRTSGRVYNEQFF.

V is TRBV29-1 and J is TRBJ2-3; 12 bases agree with TRBD2. J was trimmed by 4 bases and V by 7 bases; bases with no gene match: 9. Germline loops: CDR1 SQVTM, CDR2 ANQGSEA. CDR3 size: 15 residues. The CDR3 coding sequence is TGCAGCGCCTTCGGACTAGCGGGATCCGCAGATACGCAGTATTTT. This encodes CSAFGLAGSADTQYF.

The V and J genes are TRBV29-1 and TRBJ2-4, with D perhaps TRBD1 (5 bases). The CDR3 consists of 15 residues. Germline V gene lookup returns CDR1 SQVTM and CDR2 ANQGSEA. Trimming removed 1 base from V and 2 bases from J, with 12 bases in between. The CDR3 region is CSVEGAGNTKNIQYF. The CDR3, as DNA: TGCAGCGTTGAAGGGGCAGGGAATACCAAAAACATTCAGTACTTC.

The chain recombines TRBV23-1 with TRBJ2-1, with 10 bases aligning to TRBD1. TRBV23-1 counts as an open reading frame of uncertain function. With V trimmed by 1 base and J by 2 bases, 2 bases remained unmatched. The CDR3 is 16 amino acids. The CDR3, as DNA: TGCGCCAGCAGTCAATGGGACAGGGGACCCTACAATGAGCAGTTCTTC. This codes for CASSQWDRGPYNEQFF.

Comment on this clone: An end of the junction differs from the germline gene, which may be a read error. This chain connects TRBV19 to TRBJ2-1, with 14 bases that match TRBD2. This CDR3 contains 16 residues. Germline lookup yields CDR1 LNHDA and CDR2 SQIVND (reference sequence). Here the CDR3 reads CASRIGLAGGMNEQFF. The CDR3 DNA reads TGTGCCAGTAGGATAGGACTAGCGGGAGGTATGAATGAGCAGTTCTTC.

The gene calls are TRBV16 and TRBJ1-2, with TRBD1 identical over 7 bases. Germline trimming cut 0 bases from V and 6 bases from J; bases unmatched to any gene: 7. The CDR3 runs to 15 residues. Germline CDR1 reads KGHSY; CDR2 reads FQNENV. For the CDR3, the DNA is TGTGCCAGCAGCCAATCGGGGCAGGGGGTTAATGGCTACACCTTC. It translates to CASSQSGQGVNGYTF. Filled out from reference TRBV16 and TRBJ1-2, the complete variable domain reads GEEVAQTPKHLVRGEGQKAKLYCAPIKGHSYVFWYQQVLKNEFKFLISFQNENVFDETGMPKERFSAKCLPNSPCSLEIQATKLEDSAVYFCASSQSGQGVNGYTFGSGTRLTVV.

This chain links TRBV7-3 with TRBJ2-6, with unresolved D. Germline V CDR1 and CDR2: SGHTA, FQGTGA. The ends were cut back, 5 bases at V and 5 bases at J, with 25 bases in the middle. The CDR3 sequence is 19 residues long. The CDR3 loop reads CASSRQLRRLQSRANVLTF. CDR3 DNA sequence: TGTGCCAGCAGCAGACAACTCAGACGCTTACAAAGCCGGGCCAACGTCCTGACTTTC.

The rearrangement links TRBV29-1 to TRBJ2-1, with 9 bases that match TRBD2. This CDR3 has 16 amino acids. The V and J ends lost 0 bases and 4 bases, in that order; junction bases with no gene match: 7. Germline values: CDR1 SQVTM, CDR2 ANQGSEA. The CDR3 DNA sequence: TGCAGCGTTGAAGATAGCCTAGCGGGAAATTACAATGAGCAGTTCTTC. Translation: CSVEDSLAGNYNEQFF.

This clone appeared once. This chain uses TRBV28 with TRBJ2-7; weak D call: TRBD2 (6 bases). The CDR3 has 13 amino acids. The germline V and J ends were trimmed by 2 bases and 2 bases, with 7 bases remaining between them. From germline, CDR1 is MDHEN and CDR2 SYDVKM. CDR3 in DNA: TGTGCCAGCAGTTTAGGGGAGGCCTACGAGCAGTACGTC. It specifies CASSLGEAYEQYV.

As to this clone: In the same sample, other DNA sequences code for this CDR3. The chain joins TRBV7-9 to TRBJ2-5; 10 positions agree with TRBD2. Germline V gene lookup returns CDR1 SEHNR and CDR2 FQNEAQ (reference sequence). With V trimmed by 4 bases and J by 3 bases, 5 bases remained unmatched. The CDR3 has 15 residues. CDR3 sequence reads: CASSSVGLAKETQYF. The DNA of the CDR3 is TGTGCCAGCAGCTCAGTGGGACTAGCGAAAGAGACCCAGTACTTC. Drawing the rest from reference TRBV7-9 and TRBJ2-5, the complete variable domain is DTGVSQNPRHKITKRGQNVTFRCDPISEHNRLYWYRQTLGQGPEFLTYFQNEAQLEKSRLLSDRFSAERPKGSFSTLEIQRTEQGDSAMYLCASSSVGLAKETQYFGPGTRLLVL.

The chain links TRBV12-1 to TRBJ2-7; the table names TRBD1, a call not compared with the DNA. TRBV12-1 is assigned pseudogene status. This CDR3 is 14 amino acids long. DNA for the CDR3: TGTGCCAGCAGCCTCATACAGGGGGCGAACGAGCAGTACGTC. Amino acids: CASSLIQGANEQYV.